Following are 17 T cell receptor beta chains from one sample sequenced in a study of blood T cell repertoires in COVID-19. Assay: immunoSEQ multiplex PCR; the TCRdb copy retains only in-frame clones and omits some. The table includes approximately 82,000 clones, roughly four fifths detected once. Sequenced: peripheral blood. The receptors stem from a man over 45 with active or convalescent COVID-19.

J is TRBJ2-2 and V is TRBV6-5; D is undetermined. Germline V CDR1 and CDR2: MNHEY, SVGAGI. This CDR3 has 13 residues. The germline V and J ends were trimmed by 6 bases and 1 base, with 6 bases remaining between them. The CDR3 region is CASRLVNTGELFF. The CDR3, as DNA: TGTGCCAGCAGACTCGTGAACACCGGGGAGCTGTTTTTT.

This chain's CDR3 is CASSFFGAEELFF. The DNA of the CDR3 is TGTGCCAGCAGTTTCTTTGGGGCGGAGGAGCTGTTTTTT. J is TRBJ2-2 and V is TRBV27; maybe TRBD1 (5 bases). The CDR3 runs 13 residues. The V gene's germline CDR1 is MNHEY and CDR2 SMNVEV (reference sequence). Trimming took off 3 bases at V and 10 bases at J, with 12 bases between the two ends.

The chain combines TRBV18 with TRBJ1-2, with 9 bases fitting TRBD1. The germline V gene encodes CDR1 KGHSH and CDR2 LQKENI. With 0 bases clipped from V and 0 bases from J, the junction kept 5 bases outside the gene matches. The CDR3 is made up of 17 amino acids. In DNA, the CDR3 is TGTGCCAGCTCACCACCTTCGACAGGGGGAGCTAACTATGGCTACACCTTC. Translating it yields CASSPPSTGGANYGYTF. Filled out from reference TRBV18 and TRBJ1-2, the complete variable domain reads NAGVMQNPRHLVRRRGQEARLRCSPMKGHSHVYWYRQLPEEGLKFMVYLQKENIIDESGMPKERFSAEFPKEGPSILRIQQVVRGDSAAYFCASSPPSTGGANYGYTFGSGTRLTVV.

The V gene is TRBV7-9, the J gene TRBJ1-2; 8 nucleotides align to TRBD1. CDR3 length: 15 residues. CDR1 SEHNR and CDR2 FQNEAQ come from the germline V gene (reference sequence). Unmatched junction bases numbered 11, after V lost 3 bases and J lost 8 bases. DNA for the CDR3: TGTGCCAGCAGCTTGGACAGGGTTGGTAGTGGAGGCTACACCTTC. This translates into CASSLDRVGSGGYTF. Looking up the rest from reference TRBV7-9 and TRBJ1-2 gives the full variable domain: DTGVSQNPRHKITKRGQNVTFRCDPISEHNRLYWYRQTLGQGPEFLTYFQNEAQLEKSRLLSDRFSAERPKGSFSTLEIQRTEQGDSAMYLCASSLDRVGSGGYTFGSGTRLTVV.

This clone was seen many times. This chain joins TRBV14 and TRBJ2-5, with a possible D match to TRBD2 (6 bases). CDR1 and CDR2 from the germline V gene are SGHDN and FVKESK. V dropped 1 base and J dropped 5 bases, with 17 bases sitting between them. The CDR3 consists of 16 residues. DNA for the CDR3: TGTGCCAGCAGCCAAGGGGTGGCGGGGCCCTGGGAGACCCAGTACTTC. This codes for CASSQGVAGPWETQYF.

V and J are TRBV4-2 and TRBJ2-2, with D perhaps TRBD2 (6 bases). Germline CDR1 is LGHNA and CDR2 is YNFKEQ. V shed 5 bases and J shed 3 bases, with 10 bases lying between them. The CDR3 is made up of 14 amino acids. This CDR3 reads CASSWTGDTGELFF. CDR3 nucleotide sequence: TGTGCCAGCAGCTGGACGGGGGACACCGGGGAGCTGTTTTTT.

This clone showed up just a few times. The gene calls are TRBV4-3 and TRBJ2-3; the D gene is possibly TRBD2 (7 bases). Trimming shortened V by 1 base and J by 1 base, and 12 bases separated the two germline ends. The CDR3 spans 16 residues. Germline-derived CDR1 and CDR2 are LGHNA and YSLEER. The DNA for the CDR3 is TGCGCCAGCAGCCAAGTAAGGGGGGGCCGCACAGATACGCAGTATTTT. This sequence encodes CASSQVRGGRTDTQYF.

This clone was recorded once. This chain links TRBV5-1 with TRBJ2-1; 7 bases align to TRBD1. This CDR3 comprises 16 residues. Per the germline V gene, CDR1 is SGHRS and CDR2 is YFSETQ. V lost 3 bases, J lost 8 bases, and 14 bases stayed unmatched. CDR3 nucleotides: TGCGCCAGCAGCTCCTGGGGACAGACTAACGGCGATGAGCAGTTCTTC. This codes for CASSSWGQTNGDEQFF.

V and J are TRBV15 and TRBJ2-5; a possible D gene is TRBD1 (7 bases). The ends were cut back, 5 bases at V and 6 bases at J, with 19 bases in the middle. Looked up from germline, CDR1 is LNHNV and CDR2 is YYDKDF (reference sequence). The length of the CDR3 is 15 residues. This CDR3 reads CATSPRGGGTQTQYF. The CDR3 region has the DNA TGTGCCACCAGCCCCCGAGGGGGCGGGACCCAGACCCAGTACTTC.

The genes are TRBV6-5 and TRBJ2-2; no clear D. Trimming took 4 bases from V and 4 from J, leaving 16 bases between them. The CDR3 runs to 16 residues. Germline V gene sequence: CDR1 MNHEY, CDR2 SVGAGI. Here the CDR3 DNA reads TGTGCCAGCAGTTCGGGTAGCATCCCCGGCACCGGGGAGCTGTTTTTT. Its translation: CASSSGSIPGTGELFF.

V and J are TRBV15 and TRBJ1-1; D is ambiguous. CDR1 is LNHNV and CDR2 is YYDKDF in the germline V gene (reference sequence). The V gene lost 8 bases and the J gene lost 0 bases, with 10 bases spanning the gap. The CDR3 has 13 amino acids. CDR3 in DNA: TGTGCCACCGAGGGTGGCCTGAACACTGAAGCTTTCTTT. Translating it yields CATEGGLNTEAFF.

The CDR3 bases are TGCGCCAGCAGTGCGGGACAGGGCTACGAGCAGTACTTC. It codes for CASSAGQGYEQYF. The chain is built from TRBV10-1 and TRBJ2-7; 9 nucleotides match TRBD1. Unmatched junction bases numbered 1, after V lost 4 bases and J lost 3 bases. The CDR3 is made up of 13 amino acids. Germline V lookup: CDR1 WNHNN, CDR2 SYGVQD (reference sequence).

The chain employs TRBV28 and TRBJ1-2; no reliable D call. The ends were cut back, 3 bases at V and 1 base at J, with 3 bases in the middle. Per germline, CDR1 MDHEN and CDR2 SYDVKM. The CDR3 length is 12 residues. The CDR3 reads CASSLYNYGYTF. CDR3 in DNA: TGTGCCAGCAGTTTGTATAACTATGGCTACACCTTC.

This chain uses TRBV2 with TRBJ1-2; D not resolved. The CDR3 runs 11 residues. Looked up from germline, CDR1 is SNHLY and CDR2 is FYNNEI. The ends were cut back, 6 bases at V and 2 bases at J, with 4 bases in the middle. The chain's CDR3 is CASRQNYGYTF. DNA of the CDR3: TGTGCCAGCAGACAGAACTATGGCTACACCTTC. Based on the CDR3 plus reference TRBV2 and TRBJ1-2, the full variable domain is EPEVTQTPSHQVTQMGQEVILRCVPISNHLYFYWYRQILGQKVEFLVSFYNNEISEKSEIFDDQFSVERPDGSNFTLKIRSTKLEDSAMYFCASRQNYGYTFGSGTRLTVV.

This clone came up once. The chain couples TRBV7-9 to TRBJ2-7; 7 bases agree with TRBD2. With V trimmed by 5 bases and J by 4 bases, 2 bases remained unmatched. This CDR3 region has 12 residues. The V gene's germline CDR1 is SEHNR and CDR2 FQNEAQ (reference sequence). CDR3 bases: TGTGCCAGCAGCACCGGGGGGTACGAGCAGTACTTC. Protein sequence: CASSTGGYEQYF.

V is TRBV10-1 and J is TRBJ2-2; D is perhaps TRBD1 (5 bases). The CDR3 covers 13 residues. Germline V CDR1 and CDR2: WNHNN, SYGVQD (reference sequence). V was cut by 4 bases and J by 6 bases, with 9 bases left in between. The CDR3 loop reads CASSAQGSGELFF. The CDR3 bases are TGCGCCAGCAGTGCCCAGGGTTCCGGGGAGCTGTTTTTT.

The CDR3 sequence: CASAGQRHTGELFF. The CDR3 coding sequence is TGTGCCTCGGCGGGTCAACGACACACCGGGGAGCTGTTTTTT. The chain couples TRBV30 to TRBJ2-2; possible D gene TRBD2, 5 bases. Looked up from germline, CDR1 is GTSNPN and CDR2 is SVGIG (reference sequence). This CDR3 region has 14 residues. Trimming cost V 7 bases and J 3 bases, with 15 bases left between them.